This note documents a single T cell receptor beta chain sequence. Antigen unknown. This specimen comes from a study of persistence of HIV-infected CD4 T cells. Turning to the study itself: Suppressive ART had lasted a median of around 8 years.

The CDR3 runs 12 residues. Trimming removed 3 bases at V and 4 bases at J, with 7 bases between. Per the germline V gene, CDR1 is SGHRS and CDR2 is YFSETQ. Cells were stimulated with CMV-infected fibroblast lysates at 10 ug/mL. Sorted nonresponding memory CD4+ T cells were CD40L-negative, CD69-negative, CD45RO-high. Undetectable plasma HIV-1 RNA below 50 copies/mL lasted at least 4 years. Sequencing used immunoSEQ version 4 in survey mode. The data were produced by immunoSEQ multiplex PCR, yet TCRdb's version contains in-frame clones alone and is incomplete. This sample yields 40,000 to 55,000 clones, of which under 85% are seen a single time; under 3.5% belongs to the top ten.

Sequencing was performed on CD4+ T cells sorted from PBMCs after approximately 19-hour stimulation, taken from a patient who received antiretroviral therapy. The chain is built from TRBV5-1 and TRBJ1-2; a weak D match, TRBD1 (5 bases). This receptor was obtained from an adult man with HIV who was CMV-seropositive. As DNA, the CDR3 is TGCGCCAGCAGCTCAGGGTTCTATGGCTACACCTTC. The encoded protein is CASSSGFYGYTF.